Each of the 18 T cell receptor beta chains below was sequenced from the same sample in a study of T cells in Graves' hyperthyroidism and ophthalmopathy. There were TCR beta CDR3 regions amplified from RNA transcripts. First-round RT-PCR with HTBI primers amplified the TCR CDR3 region. TCRdb re-called the multiplex PCR reads through MiXCR, storing one row per CDR3 protein. The sample yields about 300,000 distinct CDR3 sequences, about 19% seen once. The sequencing input was blood. The receptors originated from a man between 50 and 59 years old with Graves' ophthalmopathy.

This clonotype occurred a few times. CDR3 in DNA: TGTGCCAGCATCTCGAGGAGGGGGCGGAAGGAAGAGACCCAGTACTTC. Its protein product is CASISRRGRKEETQYF. The chain joins TRBV12-3 or TRBV12-4 to TRBJ2-5; D might be TRBD1 (7 bases). The ends were cut back, 7 bases at V and 3 bases at J, with 21 bases in the middle. The CDR3 extends over 16 amino acids.

The chain is built from TRBV5-4 and TRBJ2-5, with D possibly being TRBD2 (6 bases). Germline assignment: CDR1 SGHNT and CDR2 YYREEE (reference sequence). V dropped 3 bases and J dropped 5 bases, with 20 bases sitting between them. The CDR3 has 16 amino acids. CDR3: CASSSPGASGYETQYF. CDR3 nucleotide sequence: TGTGCCAGCAGCTCCCCCGGGGCCAGCGGGTACGAGACCCAGTACTTC.

The rearrangement uses TRBV10-3 and TRBJ2-7; maybe TRBD1 (6 bases). CDR3 length: 12 amino acids. Deletions cut 10 bases from V and 1 base from J, with 11 bases between. In germline, CDR1 is ENHRY, CDR2 SYGVKD. The CDR3 loop reads CARGGQSYEQYF. In DNA, the CDR3 is TGTGCCAGGGGTGGACAGTCCTACGAGCAGTACTTC.

The rearrangement uses TRBV12-5 and TRBJ2-1, with D uncertain. The V and J ends lost 3 bases and 6 bases respectively, with 3 bases between them. The CDR3 is made up of 11 amino acids. Germline CDR1 LGHNT, CDR2 FRNRAP. The CDR3 region is CASGFSNEQFF. CDR3 DNA sequence: TGTGCTAGTGGTTTTAGCAATGAGCAGTTCTTC.

This rearrangement joins TRBV20-1 to TRBJ2-1; a possible D gene is TRBD2 (5 bases). Trimming removed 7 bases from V and 5 bases from J, with 12 bases in between. Germline assignment: CDR1 DFQATT and CDR2 SNEGSKA (reference sequence). The CDR3 runs to 12 residues. The CDR3 bases are TGCAGTGTCGGTGCGGGCAACAATGAGCAGTTCTTC. Protein product: CSVGAGNNEQFF.

There are a few counts of this clonotype. The CDR3 sequence is CSVEWLLGTEAFF. CDR3 DNA: TGCAGCGTTGAATGGCTCCTGGGGACTGAAGCTTTCTTT. The chain carries TRBV29-1 and TRBJ1-1, with D unclear. Deletions cut 2 bases from V and 5 bases from J, with 12 bases between. The germline V gene encodes CDR1 SQVTM and CDR2 ANQGSEA. This CDR3 has 13 amino acids.

This clonotype has ten or more counts. The CDR3 reads CASSLSGQGTGELFF. The CDR3 DNA is TGTGCCAGCAGTTTATCCGGACAGGGGACTGGGGAGCTGTTTTTT. The V call is TRBV28, the J call TRBJ2-2; 9 bases map to TRBD1. This CDR3 has 15 amino acids. The V gene end was trimmed by 1 base and the J gene end by 8 bases; junction bases not matched to a gene: 5. Germline values: CDR1 MDHEN, CDR2 SYDVKM.

This clonotype occurred many times. The rearrangement joins TRBV20-1 to TRBJ1-2, with D possibly matching TRBD1 (6 bases). V lost 5 bases and J 5 bases, leaving 15 bases between the germline ends. Per the germline V gene, CDR1 is DFQATT and CDR2 is SNEGSKA (reference sequence). The CDR3 length is 13 residues. Here the CDR3 reads CSAGGGLGYGYTF. For the CDR3, the DNA is TGCAGTGCTGGCGGGGGGCTGGGGTATGGCTACACCTTC.

In the case of this clonotype: This clone may be a read error of a much larger clone one base away. As the CDR3 is not closed by the conserved phenylalanine or tryptophan, this likely results from a read error. V and J are TRBV5-1 and TRBJ1-1; possibly TRBD1 for D (6 bases). The CDR3 runs 15 residues. Germline loops: CDR1 SGHRS, CDR2 YFSETQ. V gave up 4 bases and J gave up 4 bases, with 17 bases separating them. The CDR3 region has the DNA TGCGCCAGCAGCACCGACAGGTCCCGAGGCACTGAAGCTTTCGTT. Its protein is CASSTDRSRGTEAFV.

The gene calls are TRBV5-1 and TRBJ1-4; 8 positions match TRBD1. The germline gives CDR1 SGHRS, CDR2 YFSETQ. The CDR3 is made up of 14 amino acids. The junction had 7 bases not matched to a gene; V was cut back by 4 bases and J by 8 bases. The DNA of the CDR3 is TGCGCCAGCAGCCCCGGACAGGGAGCGGAAAAACTGTTTTTT. Translation: CASSPGQGAEKLFF.

The V and J genes are TRBV11-2 and TRBJ1-1, with 8 positions matching TRBD1. The germline V gene encodes CDR1 SGHAT and CDR2 FQNNGV. There are 15 residues in the CDR3. The ends lost 8 bases at V and 10 bases at J; junction bases unmatched: 18. In DNA form, the CDR3 reads TGTGCCAGCCGCTCGGGGACAGGAAGGTATGGTCGAGCTTTCTTT. This sequence encodes CASRSGTGRYGRAFF.

On this clonotype itself: A much larger clone differs by one base, so this may be a read error. The chain recombines TRBV6-4 with TRBJ1-1, with D uncertain. The CDR3 is made up of 13 amino acids. V was trimmed by 5 bases and J by 8 bases, leaving 15 bases between them. CDR1 is MRHNA and CDR2 is SNTAGT in the germline V gene. As DNA, the CDR3 is TGTGCCAGCAGTTTTTCCGGACGGGGAGAAGCTTTCTTT. Translated, it gives CASSFSGRGEAFF.

This clonotype was picked up many times. V is TRBV2 and J is TRBJ1-5; the D is unclear. Germline V CDR1 and CDR2: SNHLY, FYNNEI. V was trimmed by 4 bases and J by 3 bases, leaving 7 bases between them. The CDR3 consists of 13 residues. As DNA, the CDR3 is TGTGCCAGCAGTGGCAGACCCAATCAGCCCCAGCATTTT. Its translation is CASSGRPNQPQHF.

This clonotype has only a few counts. The chain employs TRBV2 and TRBJ2-1; 12 nucleotides line up with TRBD2. Looked up from germline, CDR1 is SNHLY and CDR2 is FYNNEI. With V trimmed by 6 bases and J by 5 bases, 2 bases remained unmatched. This CDR3 region has 14 residues. CDR3 coding DNA: TGTGCCAGCAGCAGGACTAGCGGGAACAATGAGCAGTTCTTC. It encodes CASSRTSGNNEQFF.

At least ten counts were recorded for this clonotype. The chain recombines TRBV3-1 with TRBJ2-7; TRBD1 aligns across 7 bases. The germline gives CDR1 LGHDT, CDR2 YNNKEL (reference sequence). The ends lost 1 base at V and 7 bases at J; junction bases unmatched: 7. The CDR3 totals 14 residues. The CDR3 spells CASSQVSTRGEQYF. The CDR3 nucleotides read TGTGCCAGCAGCCAAGTCTCGACCAGGGGGGAGCAGTACTTC.

This clonotype has more than one count but fewer than ten. The V and J genes are TRBV27 and TRBJ1-5, with D maybe TRBD1 (5 bases). In germline, CDR1 is MNHEY, CDR2 SMNVEV (reference sequence). This CDR3 spans 15 amino acids. The ends were cut back, 2 bases at V and 3 bases at J, with 11 bases in the middle. DNA of the CDR3: TGTGCCAGCAGTTTAAGGTGGGGGATCAATCAGCCCCAGCATTTT. It yields the protein CASSLRWGINQPQHF.

The chain uses TRBV5-4 and TRBJ2-2; 8 bases fit TRBD1. J lost 5 bases, V lost 6 bases, and 9 bases had no gene match. Germline V gene data show CDR1 as SGHNT and CDR2 as YYREEE (reference sequence). The length of the CDR3 is 15 residues. CDR3 nucleotide sequence: TGTGCCAGCAACATACAAGGACAGGGAACCGGGGAGCTGTTTTTT. Its protein is CASNIQGQGTGELFF.

This clonotype has ten or more counts. The V call is TRBV30, the J call TRBJ2-3; 10 bases align to TRBD1. The CDR3 sequence is 14 residues long. V trimming: 2 bases; J trimming: 4 bases; junction bases outside the gene matches: 3. Per germline, CDR1 GTSNPN and CDR2 SVGIG (reference sequence). The CDR3 DNA reads as TGTGCCTGGAGTTGGGACAGGGGAGCAGATACGCAGTATTTT. The encoded protein is CAWSWDRGADTQYF. The whole variable domain, remainder taken from reference TRBV30 and TRBJ2-3, is SQTIHQWPATLVQPVGSPLSLECTVEGTSNPNLYWYRQAAGRGLQLLFYSVGIGQISSEVPQNLSASRPQDRQFILSSKKLLLSDSGFYLCAWSWDRGADTQYFGPGTRLTVL.